There are many counts of the clone carrying this T cell receptor beta chain. The sample is drawn from a study of human T cells and chemical hapten exposure. Time point given: pre-sensitization, week 0. Treatment described: therapeutic diphenylcyclopropenone sensitization with weekly scalp DPC. TCRdb re-derived calls from the RACE reads in MiXCR, one entry per CDR3 protein. The profile covers over 300,000 distinct CDR3 sequences, with roughly 5% appearing a single time and 2.6% taken by the ten largest. This CDR3 is built from 14 residues. Germline loops: CDR1 MDHEN, CDR2 SYDVKM. Trimming stripped 2 bases from V and 5 bases from J, with 13 bases between.

This receptor was taken from a woman aged 45 to 65 with alopecia areata. Some clones in this sample may be carry-over from other donors' samples. The sample was whole blood, taken in connection with sensitization to the hapten diphenylcyclopropenone (DPC). The rearrangement uses TRBV28 and TRBJ2-7, with TRBD2 as a possible D gene (7 bases). In DNA form, the CDR3 reads TGTGCCAGCAGTTTAGGGGGGGCAGGCGACGAGCAGTACTTC. Translation: CASSLGGAGDEQYF.